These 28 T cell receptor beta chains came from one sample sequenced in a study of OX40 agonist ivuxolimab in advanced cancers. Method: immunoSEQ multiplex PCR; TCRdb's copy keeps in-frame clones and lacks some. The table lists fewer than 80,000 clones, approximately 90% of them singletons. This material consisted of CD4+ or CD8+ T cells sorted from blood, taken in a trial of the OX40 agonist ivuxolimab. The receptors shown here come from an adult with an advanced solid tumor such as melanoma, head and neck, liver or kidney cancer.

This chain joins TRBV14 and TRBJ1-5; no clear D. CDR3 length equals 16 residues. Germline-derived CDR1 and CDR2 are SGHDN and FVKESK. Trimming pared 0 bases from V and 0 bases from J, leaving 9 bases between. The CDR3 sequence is CASSQEWQVSNQPQHF. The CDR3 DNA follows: TGTGCCAGCAGCCAAGAATGGCAGGTTAGCAATCAGCCCCAGCATTTT. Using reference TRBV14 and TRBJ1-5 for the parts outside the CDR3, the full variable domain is EAGVTQFPSHSVIEKGQTVTLRCDPISGHDNLYWYRRVMGKEIKFLLHFVKESKQDESGMPNNRFLAERTGGTYSTLKVQPAELEDSGVYFCASSQEWQVSNQPQHFGDGTRLSIL.

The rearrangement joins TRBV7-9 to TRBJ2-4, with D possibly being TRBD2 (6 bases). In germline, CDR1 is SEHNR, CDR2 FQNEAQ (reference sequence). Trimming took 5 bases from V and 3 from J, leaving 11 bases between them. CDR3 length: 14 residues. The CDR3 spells CASSLVEGKNIQYF. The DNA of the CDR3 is TGTGCCAGCAGCCTAGTGGAGGGCAAAAACATTCAGTACTTC.

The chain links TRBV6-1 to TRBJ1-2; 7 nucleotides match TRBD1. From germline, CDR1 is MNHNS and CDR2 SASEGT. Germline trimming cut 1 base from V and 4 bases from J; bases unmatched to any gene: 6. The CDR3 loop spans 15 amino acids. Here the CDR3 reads CASSEGAGGSYGYTF. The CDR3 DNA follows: TGTGCCAGCAGTGAAGGGGCAGGGGGGAGCTATGGCTACACCTTC.

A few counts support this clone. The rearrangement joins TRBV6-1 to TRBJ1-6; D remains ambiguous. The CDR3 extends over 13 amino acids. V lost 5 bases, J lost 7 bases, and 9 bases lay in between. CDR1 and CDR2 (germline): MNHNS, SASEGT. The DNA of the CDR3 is TGTGCCAGCAGTAACCCTCGAAATTCACCCCTCCACTTT. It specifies CASSNPRNSPLHF.

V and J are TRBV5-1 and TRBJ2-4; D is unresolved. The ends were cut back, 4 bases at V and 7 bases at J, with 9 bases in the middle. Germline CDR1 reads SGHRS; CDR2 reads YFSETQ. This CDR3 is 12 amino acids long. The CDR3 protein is CASSPLGNIQYF. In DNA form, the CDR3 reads TGCGCCAGCAGCCCCCTCGGGAACATTCAGTACTTC. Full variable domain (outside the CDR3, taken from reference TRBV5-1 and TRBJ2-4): KAGVTQTPRYLIKTRGQQVTLSCSPISGHRSVSWYQQTPGQGLQFLFEYFSETQRNKGNFPGRFSGRQFSNSRSEMNVSTLELGDSALYLCASSPLGNIQYFGAGTRLSVL.

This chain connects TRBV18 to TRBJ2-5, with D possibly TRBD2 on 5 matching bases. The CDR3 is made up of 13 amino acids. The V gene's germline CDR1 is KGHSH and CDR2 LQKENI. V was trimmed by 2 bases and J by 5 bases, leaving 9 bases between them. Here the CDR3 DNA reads TGTGCCAGCTCACCAGGACTGTCGGAGACCCAGTACTTC. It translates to CASSPGLSETQYF.

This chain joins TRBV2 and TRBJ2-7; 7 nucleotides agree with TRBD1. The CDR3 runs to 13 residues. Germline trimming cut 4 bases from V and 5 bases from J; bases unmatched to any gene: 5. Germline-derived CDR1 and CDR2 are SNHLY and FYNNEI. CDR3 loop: CASSGQGLHEQYF. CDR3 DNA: TGTGCCAGCAGTGGACAGGGTCTCCACGAGCAGTACTTC.

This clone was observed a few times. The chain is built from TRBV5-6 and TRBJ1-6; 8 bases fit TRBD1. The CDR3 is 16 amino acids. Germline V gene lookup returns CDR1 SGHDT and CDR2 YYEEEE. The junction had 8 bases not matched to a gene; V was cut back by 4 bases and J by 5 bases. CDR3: CASSLDRGNHNSPLHF. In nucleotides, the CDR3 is TGTGCCAGCAGCCTCGACAGGGGAAATCATAATTCACCCCTCCACTTT.

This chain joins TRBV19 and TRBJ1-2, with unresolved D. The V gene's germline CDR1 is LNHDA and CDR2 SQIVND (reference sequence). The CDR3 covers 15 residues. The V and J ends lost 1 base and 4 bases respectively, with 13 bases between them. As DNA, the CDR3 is TGTGCCAGTAGTATAGTGGAGATTCTGCCCTATGGCTACACCTTC. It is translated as CASSIVEILPYGYTF.

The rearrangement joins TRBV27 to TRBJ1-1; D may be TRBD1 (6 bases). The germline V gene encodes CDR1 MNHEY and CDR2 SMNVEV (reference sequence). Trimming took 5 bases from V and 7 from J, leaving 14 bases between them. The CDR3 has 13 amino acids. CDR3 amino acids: CASSPRTASEAFF. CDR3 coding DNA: TGTGCCAGCAGTCCCAGGACAGCTAGTGAAGCTTTCTTT.

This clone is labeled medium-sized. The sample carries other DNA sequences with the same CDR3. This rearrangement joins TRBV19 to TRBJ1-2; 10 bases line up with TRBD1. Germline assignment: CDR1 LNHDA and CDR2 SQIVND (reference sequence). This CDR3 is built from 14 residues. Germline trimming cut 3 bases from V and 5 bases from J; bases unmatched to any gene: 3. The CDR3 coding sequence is TGTGCCAGTAGTATCCCGGGACAGGGGTATGGCTACACCTTC. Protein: CASSIPGQGYGYTF.

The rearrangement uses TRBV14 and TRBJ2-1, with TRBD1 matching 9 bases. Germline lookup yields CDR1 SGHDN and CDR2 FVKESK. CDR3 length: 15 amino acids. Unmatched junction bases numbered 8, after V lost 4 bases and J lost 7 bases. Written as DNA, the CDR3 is TGTGCCAGCAGCCTAGGACAGGGGAGGAGGAATGAGCAGTTCTTC. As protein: CASSLGQGRRNEQFF.

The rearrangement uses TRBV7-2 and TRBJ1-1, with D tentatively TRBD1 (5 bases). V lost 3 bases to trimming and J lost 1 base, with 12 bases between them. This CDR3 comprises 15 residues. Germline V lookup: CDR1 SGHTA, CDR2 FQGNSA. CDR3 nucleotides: TGTGCCAGCAGCTTCAGCCCGACAGCGAACACTGAAGCTTTCTTT. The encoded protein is CASSFSPTANTEAFF.

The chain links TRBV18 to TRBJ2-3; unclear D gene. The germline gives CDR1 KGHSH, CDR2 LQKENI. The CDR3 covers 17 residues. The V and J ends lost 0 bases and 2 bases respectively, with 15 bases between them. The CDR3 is CASSPPLRVEVTDTQYF. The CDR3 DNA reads TGTGCCAGCTCACCACCGTTACGGGTTGAGGTCACAGATACGCAGTATTTT.

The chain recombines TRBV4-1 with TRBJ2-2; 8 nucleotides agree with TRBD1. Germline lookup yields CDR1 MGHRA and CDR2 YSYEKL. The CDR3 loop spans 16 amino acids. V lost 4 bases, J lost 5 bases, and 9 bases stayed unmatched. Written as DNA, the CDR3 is TGCGCCAGCAGCCTTACAGGGGGTAAGAGGACCGGGGAGCTGTTTTTT. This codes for CASSLTGGKRTGELFF.

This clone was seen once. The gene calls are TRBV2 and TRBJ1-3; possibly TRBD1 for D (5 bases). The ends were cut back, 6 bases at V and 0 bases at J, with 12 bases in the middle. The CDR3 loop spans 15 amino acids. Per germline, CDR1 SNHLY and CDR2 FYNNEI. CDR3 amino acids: CASSPPGGSGNTIYF. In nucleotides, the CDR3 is TGTGCCAGCAGCCCTCCGGGGGGCTCTGGAAACACCATATATTTT. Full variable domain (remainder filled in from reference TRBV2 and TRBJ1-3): EPEVTQTPSHQVTQMGQEVILRCVPISNHLYFYWYRQILGQKVEFLVSFYNNEISEKSEIFDDQFSVERPDGSNFTLKIRSTKLEDSAMYFCASSPPGGSGNTIYFGEGSWLTVV.

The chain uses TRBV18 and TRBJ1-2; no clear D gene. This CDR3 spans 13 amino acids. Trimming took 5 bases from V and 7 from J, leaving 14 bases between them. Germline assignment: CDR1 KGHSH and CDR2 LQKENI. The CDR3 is CASSTQEVGGYTF. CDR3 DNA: TGTGCCAGCTCAACCCAGGAGGTGGGTGGCTACACCTTC.

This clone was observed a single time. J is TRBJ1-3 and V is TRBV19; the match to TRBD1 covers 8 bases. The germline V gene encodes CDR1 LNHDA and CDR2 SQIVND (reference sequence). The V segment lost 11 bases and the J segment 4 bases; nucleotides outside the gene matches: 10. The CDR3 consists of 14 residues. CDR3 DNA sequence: TGTGCCGCACATAGGACAGGGAAAGGAAACACCATATATTTT. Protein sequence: CAAHRTGKGNTIYF.

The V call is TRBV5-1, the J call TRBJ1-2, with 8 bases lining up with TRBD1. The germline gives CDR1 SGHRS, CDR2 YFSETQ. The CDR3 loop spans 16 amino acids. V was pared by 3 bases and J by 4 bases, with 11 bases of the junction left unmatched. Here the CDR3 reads CASSYYSTGDVYGYTF. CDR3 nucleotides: TGCGCCAGCAGCTACTATTCGACAGGGGACGTCTATGGCTACACCTTC.

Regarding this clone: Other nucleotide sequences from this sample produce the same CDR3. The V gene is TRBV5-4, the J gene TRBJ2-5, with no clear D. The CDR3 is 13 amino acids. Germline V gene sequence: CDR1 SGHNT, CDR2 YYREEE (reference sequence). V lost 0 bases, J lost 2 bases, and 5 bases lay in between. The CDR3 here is CASSLGPQETQYF. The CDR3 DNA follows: TGTGCCAGCAGCTTGGGCCCTCAAGAGACCCAGTACTTC.

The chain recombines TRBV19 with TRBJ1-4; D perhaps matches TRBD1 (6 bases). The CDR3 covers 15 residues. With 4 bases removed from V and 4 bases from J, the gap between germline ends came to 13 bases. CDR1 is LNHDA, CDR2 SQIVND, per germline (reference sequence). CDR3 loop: CASSTHRAGNEKLFF. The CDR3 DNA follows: TGTGCCAGTAGTACCCACAGGGCGGGTAATGAAAAACTGTTTTTT.

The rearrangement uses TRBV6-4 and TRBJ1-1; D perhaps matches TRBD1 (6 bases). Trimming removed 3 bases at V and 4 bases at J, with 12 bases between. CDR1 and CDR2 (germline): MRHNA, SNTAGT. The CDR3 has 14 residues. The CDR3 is CASSEDTGSTEAFF. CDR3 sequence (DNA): TGTGCCAGCAGTGAAGATACAGGGAGCACTGAAGCTTTCTTT.

Written as DNA, the CDR3 is TGTGCCAGCAGCTTAGACAGGACAGGGGGGGAGACCCAGTACTTC. This codes for CASSLDRTGGETQYF. The J gene is TRBJ2-5, the V gene TRBV7-2; 10 bases are a match to TRBD1. CDR1 is SGHTA and CDR2 is FQGNSA in the germline V gene. CDR3 length equals 15 residues. J was trimmed by 5 bases and V by 1 base; bases with no gene match: 4.

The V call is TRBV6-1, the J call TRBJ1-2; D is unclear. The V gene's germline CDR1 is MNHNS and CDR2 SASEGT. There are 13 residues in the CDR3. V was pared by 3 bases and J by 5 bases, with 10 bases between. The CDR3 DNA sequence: TGTGCCAGCAGTGAGACGTGGGCTTATGGCTACACCTTC. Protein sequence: CASSETWAYGYTF.

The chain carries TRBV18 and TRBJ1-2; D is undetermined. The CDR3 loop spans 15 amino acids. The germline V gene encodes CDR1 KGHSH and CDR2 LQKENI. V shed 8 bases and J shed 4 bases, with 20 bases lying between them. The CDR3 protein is CASAPRESISYGYTF. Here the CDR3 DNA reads TGTGCCAGCGCCCCGAGAGAGTCGATTAGCTATGGCTACACCTTC.

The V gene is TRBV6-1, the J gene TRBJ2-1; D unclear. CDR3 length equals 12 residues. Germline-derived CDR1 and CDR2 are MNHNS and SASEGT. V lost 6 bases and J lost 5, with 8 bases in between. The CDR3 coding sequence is TGTGCCAGCAGCTACAGCAACAATGAGCAGTTCTTC. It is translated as CASSYSNNEQFF.

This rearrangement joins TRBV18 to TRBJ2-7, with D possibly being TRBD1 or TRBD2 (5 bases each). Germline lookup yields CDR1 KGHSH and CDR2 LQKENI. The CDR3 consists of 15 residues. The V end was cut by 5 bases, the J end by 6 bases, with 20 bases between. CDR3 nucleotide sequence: TGTGCCAGCTCATCAAGGGACGCCCCTGGTAGCGAGCAGTACTTC. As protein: CASSSRDAPGSEQYF.

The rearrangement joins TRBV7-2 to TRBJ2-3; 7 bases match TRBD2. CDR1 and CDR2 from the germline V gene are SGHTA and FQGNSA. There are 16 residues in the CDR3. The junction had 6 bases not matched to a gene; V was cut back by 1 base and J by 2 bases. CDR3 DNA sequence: TGTGCCAGCAGCTTAGGAGCAGCGGGGTCCACAGATACGCAGTATTTT. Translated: CASSLGAAGSTDTQYF.